The rows below give T cell receptor beta chains drawn from one sample of a study of T cells in Graves' hyperthyroidism and ophthalmopathy. TCRdb redid the calling of the multiplex PCR reads with MiXCR, one entry per CDR3 protein. The data show hundreds of thousands of distinct CDR3 sequences, just under 45% seen once. Sequencing was done on a sample of peripheral blood or thyroid tissue (not recorded which). These receptors all come from an adult man with Graves' disease, either hyperthyroidism or ophthalmopathy (not recorded which). Each CDR3 is given with its conserved first and last residue. The D gene is left open where the match is weak. Clone size is stated in some rows and not others, as once, few, many or a class when expanded.

D gene: -; V gene: TRBV6-5; clone size: few; J gene: TRBJ2-2; CDR3 DNA: TGTGCCAGTGCAGACCTGTCAGCCGGGGAGCTGTTTTTT; CDR3 protein: CASADLSAGELFF
D gene: TRBD1; V gene: TRBV11-2; clone size: -; J gene: TRBJ1-1; CDR3 DNA: TGTGCCAGCAGTCCATCCCTGGACAGGCGCACTGAAGCTTTCTTT; CDR3 protein: CASSPSLDRRTEAFF
D gene: -; V gene: TRBV6-5; clone size: -; J gene: TRBJ2-5; CDR3 DNA: TGTGCCAGCACCGCAGCGGCTGGGGAGACCCAGTACTTC; CDR3 protein: CASTAAAGETQYF
D gene: -; V gene: TRBV9; clone size: few; J gene: TRBJ1-2; CDR3 DNA: TGTGCCAGCAGCTTAAGCGGGACGGGAGCTAACTATGGCTACACCTTC; CDR3 protein: CASSLSGTGANYGYTF
D gene: -; V gene: TRBV2; clone size: -; J gene: TRBJ1-5; CDR3 DNA: TGTGCCAGCAGTGCACAGGGCGGCCGCAATCAGCCCCAGCATTTT; CDR3 protein: CASSAQGGRNQPQHF
D gene: -; V gene: TRBV9; clone size: few; J gene: TRBJ1-5; CDR3 DNA: TGTGCCAGCAGTTTAGGCGGGGTTAGCAATCAGCCCCAGCATTTT; CDR3 protein: CASSLGGVSNQPQHF
D gene: -; V gene: TRBV7-9; clone size: few; J gene: TRBJ1-4; CDR3 DNA: TGTGCCAGCAGCCAAGAAAGGGGATTGGCTAATGAAAAACTGTTTTTT; CDR3 protein: CASSQERGLANEKLFF
D gene: -; V gene: TRBV10-2; clone size: -; J gene: TRBJ1-1; CDR3 DNA: TGCGCCAGCATCGGACCCCAGGGTGGCACTGAAGCTTTCTTT; CDR3 protein: CASIGPQGGTEAFF
D gene: -; V gene: TRBV10-3; clone size: many; J gene: TRBJ1-5; CDR3 DNA: TGTGCCATCAGTGACGAAGGCGTCTCCAATCAGCCCCAGCATTTT; CDR3 protein: CAISDEGVSNQPQHF
D gene: -; V gene: TRBV12-3/TRBV12-4; clone size: -; J gene: TRBJ1-4; CDR3 DNA: TGTGCCAGCAGCGGACAGACAACTAATGAAAAACTGTTTTTT; CDR3 protein: CASSGQTTNEKLFF
D gene: -; V gene: TRBV10-3; clone size: -; J gene: TRBJ2-6; CDR3 DNA: TGTGCCATCATGCCAGGCGGTCACTCTGGGGCCAACGTCCTGACTTTC; CDR3 protein: CAIMPGGHSGANVLTF
D gene: TRBD1; V gene: TRBV12-3/TRBV12-4; clone size: -; J gene: TRBJ1-2; CDR3 DNA: TGTGCCAGCAGTGCGGGACAGCGAGGCTACACCTTC; CDR3 protein: CASSAGQRGYTF
D gene: TRBD1; V gene: TRBV20-1; clone size: few; J gene: TRBJ1-2; CDR3 DNA: TGCAGTGGACAGGGAACTAACTATGGCTACACCTTC; CDR3 protein: CSGQGTNYGYTF
D gene: -; V gene: TRBV2; clone size: -; J gene: TRBJ1-2; CDR3 DNA: TGTGCCAGCAGTTTATCCCCGACAGGCACTGGCTACACCTTC; CDR3 protein: CASSLSPTGTGYTF
D gene: -; V gene: TRBV12-3/TRBV12-4; clone size: -; J gene: TRBJ1-5; CDR3 DNA: TGTGCCAGCAGTTGGGGCAGGGTGAGGGTTAGCAATCAGCCCCAGCATTTT; CDR3 protein: CASSWGRVRVSNQPQHF
D gene: TRBD1; V gene: TRBV12-3/TRBV12-4; clone size: -; J gene: TRBJ1-6; CDR3 DNA: TGTGCCAGCAGTTCACAGGGGGCCTTGTCACCCCTCCACTTT; CDR3 protein: CASSSQGALSPLHF
D gene: -; V gene: TRBV7-6; clone size: -; J gene: TRBJ1-1; CDR3 DNA: TGTGTCAGCAGCTTAGGGGGGAGGGGGGAGGGCTTGAACACTGAAGCTTTCTTT; CDR3 protein: CVSSLGGRGEGLNTEAFF
D gene: -; V gene: TRBV9; clone size: -; J gene: TRBJ1-2; CDR3 DNA: TGTGCCAGCAGCCCCCATATGGAAGGCTATGGCTACACCTTC; CDR3 protein: CASSPHMEGYGYTF
D gene: -; V gene: TRBV7-9; clone size: many; J gene: TRBJ2-5; CDR3 DNA: TGTGCCAGCAGCGCCCGTCCACAAGAGACCCAGTACTTC; CDR3 protein: CASSARPQETQYF
D gene: TRBD1; V gene: TRBV2; clone size: many; J gene: TRBJ1-6; CDR3 DNA: TGTGCCAGCCTGGGACAGTCCTATAATTCACCCCTCCACTTT; CDR3 protein: CASLGQSYNSPLHF
D gene: TRBD1; V gene: TRBV20-1; clone size: many; J gene: TRBJ1-1; CDR3 DNA: TGCAGTGCTAGACGGACAGGGCGCACTGAAGCTTTCTTT; CDR3 protein: CSARRTGRTEAFF
D gene: TRBD1; V gene: TRBV10-3; clone size: few; J gene: TRBJ1-1; CDR3 DNA: TGTGCCAGCAGATCGACAGGGATTATGAACACTGAGGCTTTCTTT; CDR3 protein: CASRSTGIMNTEAFF
D gene: TRBD1; V gene: TRBV7-9; clone size: -; J gene: TRBJ1-1; CDR3 DNA: TGTGCCTGGAGCGATACAGGGGGCACTGAAGCTTTCTTT; CDR3 protein: CAWSDTGGTEAFF
D gene: -; V gene: TRBV7-6; clone size: -; J gene: TRBJ2-7; CDR3 DNA: TGTGCCTGGAGTGGCGGGGTTACCTACGAGCAGTACTTC; CDR3 protein: CAWSGGVTYEQYF
D gene: -; V gene: TRBV5-1; clone size: -; J gene: TRBJ1-1; CDR3 DNA: TGCGCCAGCAGCCAGAAACAGGGATACACTGAAGCTTTCTTT; CDR3 protein: CASSQKQGYTEAFF
D gene: -; V gene: TRBV2; clone size: once; J gene: TRBJ2-2; CDR3 DNA: TGTGCCAGCAGAGGTCGGAACACCGGGGAGCTGTCTTGG; CDR3 protein: CASRGRNTGELSW
D gene: -; V gene: TRBV20-1; clone size: -; J gene: TRBJ1-1; CDR3 DNA: TGCAGTGCTAGAGATATGGGGAGAGGACTCACTGAAGCTTTCTTT; CDR3 protein: CSARDMGRGLTEAFF
D gene: -; V gene: TRBV15; clone size: -; J gene: TRBJ1-5; CDR3 DNA: TGTGCCACCAGCATGACAGGACCTAATCAGCCCCAGCATTTT; CDR3 protein: CATSMTGPNQPQHF
D gene: TRBD1; V gene: TRBV7-9; clone size: -; J gene: TRBJ1-5; CDR3 DNA: TGTGCCAGCAGCTCAAACCTTCGGGACAGGCACAATAGTTTGGGCAATCAGCCCCAGCATTTT; CDR3 protein: CASSSNLRDRHNSLGNQPQHF
D gene: -; V gene: TRBV29-1; clone size: many; J gene: TRBJ1-2; CDR3 DNA: TGCAGCGTTGAAGGGCCAGGCGGTGGCTACACCTTC; CDR3 protein: CSVEGPGGGYTF
D gene: -; V gene: TRBV12-3/TRBV12-4; clone size: -; J gene: TRBJ2-5; CDR3 DNA: TGTGCCAGCAGTTTCACAGCGGGAGAGACCCAGTACTTC; CDR3 protein: CASSFTAGETQYF
D gene: -; V gene: TRBV11-2; clone size: few; J gene: TRBJ1-1; CDR3 DNA: TGTGCCAGCAGCGCCGCATATTACACTGAAGCTTTCTTT; CDR3 protein: CASSAAYYTEAFF
D gene: -; V gene: TRBV24-1; clone size: -; J gene: TRBJ1-6; CDR3 DNA: TGTGCCACCAGTGAAGGGGATCGGAATTCACCCCTCCACTTT; CDR3 protein: CATSEGDRNSPLHF
D gene: -; V gene: TRBV7-2; clone size: -; J gene: TRBJ2-7; CDR3 DNA: TGTGCCAGCAGCCCAACCCCCGGGGGCTATAGCTACGAGCAGTACTTC; CDR3 protein: CASSPTPGGYSYEQYF